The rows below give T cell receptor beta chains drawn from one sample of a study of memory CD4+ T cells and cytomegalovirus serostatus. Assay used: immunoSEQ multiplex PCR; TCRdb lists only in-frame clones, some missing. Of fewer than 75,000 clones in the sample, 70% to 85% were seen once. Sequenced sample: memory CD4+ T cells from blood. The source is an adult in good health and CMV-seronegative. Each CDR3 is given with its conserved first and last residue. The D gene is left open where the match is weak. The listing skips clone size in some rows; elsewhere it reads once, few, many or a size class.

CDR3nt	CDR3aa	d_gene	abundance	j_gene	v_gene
TGTGCCAGCAGTGTCGCAGGGACCGGCCGAGGAGAGACCCAGTACTTC	CASSVAGTGRGETQYF	NA	NA	TRBJ2-5	TRBV2
TGCGCCAGCAGCTCCCAGGTTGGCGGGGGATCCACCGGGGAGCTGTTTTTT	CASSSQVGGGSTGELFF	TRBD2	NA	TRBJ2-2	TRBV5-1
TGTGCCATACGGGGATCCCGCTACGAGCAGTACTTC	CAIRGSRYEQYF	NA	NA	TRBJ2-7	TRBV30
TGTGCCAGCAGTTCGAACTACAGGGGAAACACCATATATTTT	CASSSNYRGNTIYF	NA	NA	TRBJ1-3	TRBV6-5
TGTGCCTGGAGGGGGTCAGCGGGCCCCTTCTACGAGCAGTACTTC	CAWRGSAGPFYEQYF	NA	NA	TRBJ2-7	TRBV30
TGTGCCAGCAGCCAAGTGCCGGGCCCCTCTTTT	CASSQVPGPSF	NA	NA	TRBJ1-5	TRBV14
TGTGCCAGCAGCTCAGAACTAGCGGGAGGGCGGAATGAGCAGTTCTTC	CASSSELAGGRNEQFF	TRBD2	NA	TRBJ2-1	TRBV11-2
TGTGCCAGTTCCAGGGAGGTTGGGCAGCCCCAGCATTTT	CASSREVGQPQHF	NA	NA	TRBJ1-5	TRBV19
TGTGCCAGCAGCTTAGGTAGCGGCATAGGCTCTGGGGCCAACGTCCTGACTTTC	CASSLGSGIGSGANVLTF	NA	NA	TRBJ2-6	TRBV11-3
TGTGCCAGCAGCCCCGACCGAGGCGAGCAGTACTTC	CASSPDRGEQYF	NA	NA	TRBJ2-7	TRBV5-8
TGTGCCAGCTCGACGGGGTCCCGAACCTTTAGCAATCAGCCCCAGCATTTT	CASSTGSRTFSNQPQHF	NA	NA	TRBJ1-5	TRBV18
TGTGCCAGCAGTTCCGACGGGACTAGGTATCATGAGCAGTTCTTC	CASSSDGTRYHEQFF	TRBD2	NA	TRBJ2-1	TRBV27
TGCGCCAGCAGTCTCACCCGGGGGGTAGCGGAGAAGTACGAGCAGTACTTC	CASSLTRGVAEKYEQYF	TRBD2	NA	TRBJ2-7	TRBV23-1
TGTGCCAGCAGTTTAGGGGGGGACGGATCCTACGAGCAGTACTTC	CASSLGGDGSYEQYF	TRBD2	once	TRBJ2-7	TRBV28
TGCGCCAGCAGCCAAGCCGGGAAGGCCTATGGCTACACCTTC	CASSQAGKAYGYTF	NA	medium-sized	TRBJ1-2	TRBV4-1
TGTGCCAGCAGTGAGGTGGAGTCTCAGCCCCAGCATTTT	CASSEVESQPQHF	NA	NA	TRBJ1-5	TRBV2
TGTGCCAGCAGTTACGGACAGGGATTGATCGGCTACACCTTC	CASSYGQGLIGYTF	TRBD1	NA	TRBJ1-2	TRBV6-6
TGTGCCATCAGTGACCGGACAGCCGATAATGAAAAACTGTTTTTT	CAISDRTADNEKLFF	NA	NA	TRBJ1-4	TRBV10-3
TGTGCCAGCAGACCCCCGGGTAACACTGAAGCTTTCTTT	CASRPPGNTEAFF	NA	NA	TRBJ1-1	TRBV14
TGTGCCAGCAGAGGGCCGTATAGCAATCAGCCCCAGCATTTT	CASRGPYSNQPQHF	NA	NA	TRBJ1-5	TRBV6-1
TGTGCCAGCAGCTCGTTAGCCACGAACACTGAAGCTTTCTTT	CASSSLATNTEAFF	NA	NA	TRBJ1-1	TRBV7-9
TGTGCTAGTGGTTCGCTCATTGGGACCACTCATACGCAGTATTTT	CASGSLIGTTHTQYF	NA	few	TRBJ2-3	TRBV12-5
TGCGCCAGCAGCCTACGGACGGAGAACACTGAAGCTTTCTTT	CASSLRTENTEAFF	NA	NA	TRBJ1-1	TRBV10-2
TGTGCCAGCAGAGGGAGGACTAGCGGGGTCAATGAGCAGTTCTTC	CASRGRTSGVNEQFF	TRBD2	NA	TRBJ2-1	TRBV13
TGCGCCAGCAGCGGTCTTCTCGGGACCACCTCGAGCACAGATACGCAGTATTTT	CASSGLLGTTSSTDTQYF	NA	NA	TRBJ2-3	TRBV5-1
TGCAGCGCCCGGACTAGCGGGGGCACAGATACGCAGTATTTT	CSARTSGGTDTQYF	TRBD2	NA	TRBJ2-3	TRBV29-1
TGTGCCTGGAGTGTACGGCAGATCCATGAAAAACTGTTTTTT	CAWSVRQIHEKLFF	NA	NA	TRBJ1-4	TRBV30
TGCGCCAGCAGCTTGGATCCAGGGCTGGGCGAGCAGTACTTC	CASSLDPGLGEQYF	NA	NA	TRBJ2-7	TRBV5-1
TGTGCCAGTACCCGGGACAGCGCCCATCAGCCCCAGCATTTT	CASTRDSAHQPQHF	TRBD1	NA	TRBJ1-5	TRBV19
TGTGCCAGCAGCTTGGCAGGTCAAGTGCGCGCAGATACGCAGTATTTT	CASSLAGQVRADTQYF	NA	NA	TRBJ2-3	TRBV5-6
TGTGCCAGCAAAGTGCAAGAGACCCAGTACTTC	CASKVQETQYF	NA	NA	TRBJ2-5	TRBV28
TGCGCCAGCAGCCGGACTTGCACAGATACGCAGTATTTT	CASSRTCTDTQYF	NA	NA	TRBJ2-3	TRBV4-1
TGCGCCAGCAGTCCACGCATGAGCACAGATACGCAGTATTTT	CASSPRMSTDTQYF	NA	NA	TRBJ2-3	TRBV5-1
TGTGCCAGCAGTTCCGCGCAGGGGTTGAATCAGCCCCAGCATTTT	CASSSAQGLNQPQHF	NA	NA	TRBJ1-5	TRBV28
TGTGCCAGCAGTTTAAACAGGTGGTTTTACAATGAGCAGTTCTTC	CASSLNRWFYNEQFF	NA	NA	TRBJ2-1	TRBV28
TGCACCAGCAGCCAAGATCCTATAACGGGAGTGTCCCCCTACAATGAGCAGTTCTTC	CTSSQDPITGVSPYNEQFF	NA	NA	TRBJ2-1	TRBV1
TGTGCCAGCAGCTTACAGGGGGGGAGTGGTGGCTACACCTTC	CASSLQGGSGGYTF	TRBD1	NA	TRBJ1-2	TRBV5-4
TGTGCCAGCAGTTCCGGGACTAGCAGCGCAGATACGCAGTATTTT	CASSSGTSSADTQYF	TRBD2	NA	TRBJ2-3	TRBV5-5
TGTGCCAGCAGTTCAGGGGGCCCCTTCTATGGCTACACCTTC	CASSSGGPFYGYTF	TRBD1	NA	TRBJ1-2	TRBV28
TGCGCCAGCAGCGGGAGGGGGCGGGAGGGCCTTGGCAATGAGCAGTTCTTC	CASSGRGREGLGNEQFF	TRBD2	NA	TRBJ2-1	TRBV4-1
TGTGCCAGCAGCCAAGATTACGACGAGCAGTACTTC	CASSQDYDEQYF	NA	few	TRBJ2-7	TRBV14
TGTGCCAGCGGGCAGGGTTACAATGAGCAGTTCTTC	CASGQGYNEQFF	NA	NA	TRBJ2-1	TRBV2
TGTGCCAGCAGCTTAATAGTCCGGACAGGGAGGGAGAACACCGGGGAGCTGTTTTTT	CASSLIVRTGRENTGELFF	NA	once	TRBJ2-2	TRBV7-3